This paragraph covers one TCR beta chain sequence. The antigen remains undetermined. This record belongs to a study of identifying expanded T cells in peripheral blood. Study-wide findings and caveats: Across healthy donors, higher total template counts meant significantly greater approximately two-week count variance.

Trimming left V 0 bases short and J 3 bases short, with 10 bases between. The CDR3 spans 14 residues. The germline gives CDR1 SGHRS, CDR2 YFSETQ. During the collection period, no donor immune events like infections were recorded. Sequencing was performed with immunoSEQ multiplex PCR; in TCRdb, only in-frame clones are kept and a portion is missing. Of under 85,000 clones listed, about four fifths were seen once; the top ten hold around a fifth. J is TRBJ2-7 and V is TRBV5-1; tentative D call: TRBD1 (5 bases). The sample consisted of blood. This receptor was obtained from a person between 18 and 75 years old in good health. The CDR3 region is CASSLDGAYYEQYF. The CDR3 DNA reads as TGCGCCAGCAGCTTGGATGGGGCCTACTACGAGCAGTACTTC.